This T cell receptor beta chain was sequenced during a study of cytomegalovirus exposure and HLA in healthy donors. Study as a whole: The study placed approximately 80% of its 398 genotyped donors in the Caucasian-associated ancestry cluster.

Study observations and caveats: In an earlier analysis, productive rearrangement rates for most beta V segments clustered near 87% or 30%. A later analysis linked a missense variant in DCLRE1C to the trimming of TCR beta V and J genes.

PCR was performed using 60 Vbeta and 13 Jbeta primers. The repertoire was sequenced with immunoSEQ multiplex PCR; TCRdb's copy has only in-frame clones and lacks some. Of around 95,000 clones listed, approximately 72% are singletons. In germline, CDR1 is MNHNS, CDR2 SASEGT. This CDR3 is built from 16 residues. This clone was found once. Its specificity is unknown. Mismatch with germline at one junction end may stem from a read error. The origin of this receptor is a woman between 40 and 50 years old in good health and CMV-seropositive. The sequenced material came from PBMCs. This chain uses TRBV6-1 with TRBJ2-2; 9 bases align to TRBD1. The CDR3 region is CASSGNRGPGTEELFF. The CDR3 DNA is TGTGCCAGCAGTGGGAACAGGGGGCCGGGCACCGAGGAGCTGTTTTTT.